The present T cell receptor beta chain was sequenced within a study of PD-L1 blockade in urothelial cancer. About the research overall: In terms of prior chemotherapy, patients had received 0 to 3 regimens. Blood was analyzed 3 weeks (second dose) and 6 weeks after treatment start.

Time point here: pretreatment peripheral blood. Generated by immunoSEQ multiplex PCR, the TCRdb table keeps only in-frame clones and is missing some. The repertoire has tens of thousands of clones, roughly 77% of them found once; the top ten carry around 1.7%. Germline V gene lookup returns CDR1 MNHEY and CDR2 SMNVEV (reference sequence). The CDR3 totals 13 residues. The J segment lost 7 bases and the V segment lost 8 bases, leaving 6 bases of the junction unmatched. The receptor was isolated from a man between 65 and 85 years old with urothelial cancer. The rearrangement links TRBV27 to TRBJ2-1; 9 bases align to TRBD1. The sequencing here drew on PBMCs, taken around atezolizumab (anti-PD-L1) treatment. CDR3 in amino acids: CASFDRGGNEQFF. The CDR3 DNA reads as TGTGCCAGCTTTGACAGGGGGGGAAATGAGCAGTTCTTC.